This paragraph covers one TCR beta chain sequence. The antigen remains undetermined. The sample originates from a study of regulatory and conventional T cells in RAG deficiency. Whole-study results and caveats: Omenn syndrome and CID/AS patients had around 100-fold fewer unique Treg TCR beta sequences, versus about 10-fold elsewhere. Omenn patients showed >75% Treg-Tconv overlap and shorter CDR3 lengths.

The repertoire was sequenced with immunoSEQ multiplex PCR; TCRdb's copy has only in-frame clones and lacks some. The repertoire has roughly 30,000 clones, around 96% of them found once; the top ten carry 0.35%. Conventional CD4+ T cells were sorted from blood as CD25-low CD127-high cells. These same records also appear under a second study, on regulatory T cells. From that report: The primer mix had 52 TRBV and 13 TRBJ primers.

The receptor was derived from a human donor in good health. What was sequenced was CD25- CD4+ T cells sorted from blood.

In nucleotides, the CDR3 is TGTGCCACCAGCAGGGGACAGGGGTACGGCGGCTACACCTTC. Its translation is CATSRGQGYGGYTF. This sequence joins TRBV15 and TRBJ1-2, with TRBD1 matching 10 bases. CDR3 length equals 14 residues. The V gene's germline CDR1 is LNHNV and CDR2 YYDKDF (reference sequence). The V gene end was trimmed by 3 bases and the J gene end by 8 bases; junction bases not matched to a gene: 6. Together with reference TRBV15 and TRBJ1-2, the CDR3 gives the full variable domain: DAMVIQNPRYQVTQFGKPVTLSCSQTLNHNVMYWYQQKSSQAPKLLFHYYDKDFNNEADTPDNFQSRRPNTSFCFLDIRSPGLGDTAMYLCATSRGQGYGGYTFGSGTRLTVV.